Here is one TCR beta chain with its context. In its sample, this clonotype was seen a few times. This clone's antigen is unknown. No quality values exist for individual bases; no much larger clone is one base distant. This sample was sequenced with an Illumina NovaSeq 6000. TCRalpha and TCRbeta cDNA libraries were constructed by 5'RACE with constant-segment primers, with sample barcodes and unique molecular identifiers being introduced. RNA was extracted from every sample with Trizol reagent. Library amplification was performed in two PCR steps, and a second sample barcode and Illumina TruSeq adapters were introduced in the second step. Sequencing of libraries was performed on an Illumina NovaSeq with 2 x 150 bp paired-end reads. Under the source paper's analysis protocol: Demultiplexing of reads and collapsing into UMI-guided consensus sequences were performed with migec v1.2.7. Using mixcr v2.1.11, the UMI consensuses were aligned to TRA and TRB V and J templates and assembled into clonotypes. A clonotype was counted as expanded or contracted only when both edgeR and NoisET called the clonotype significant, with the noise models trained on biological replicates. For edgeR calls, the thresholds were a false discovery rate-adjusted p below 0.01 and a log2 fold-change of 1. As an exploratory analysis of dynamics, max-normalized trajectories of the 1000 most abundant clonotypes were examined by PCA with hierarchical clustering. Each responding clone was given a CD4 or CD8 phenotype based on the CD4+ and CD8+ repertoires, which had been sequenced separately. TCRdb's own reprocessing of the public reads used fastp at Q25 and MiXCR and kept productive beta chains. Duplicate CDR3 protein sequences are folded into a single record with the most common DNA and genes. V and J calls and clone size were set by TCRdb, not the authors. This sample lists hundreds of thousands of distinct CDR3 sequences; 20% to 25% were detected once. The top ten clonotypes cover under 15% of the sample.

This record comes from a study of T-cell memory formation after mild COVID-19 (dated by TCRdb to the early 2020s). About the full investigation: TCR sequence clusters from the two donors were found to be largely donor specific. T-cell clones expanding and contracting after mild COVID-19 in two donors were tracked by longitudinal TCRalpha and TCRbeta repertoire sequencing. The cohort was made up of two young adult volunteers, one female and one male, who were previously healthy.

V loses 3 bases at its end and J loses 1 base; junction bases beyond the gene matches: 14. The germline V gene encodes CDR1 SGHKS and CDR2 YYEKEE (reference sequence). The CDR3, from cysteine to phenylalanine, totals 18 residues. Of all the DNA, just the CDR3 is kept, 54 bases in frame from base 1. Overall results and qualifications from the work: Contracting CD4+ clones turned up mainly in the CM and EM memory subsets, whereas EMRA was where CD8+ clones were enriched. Some responding clones were detected in pre-infection memory, which suggested that pre-existing cross-reactive memory T cells had joined the SARS-CoV-2 response. Clones contracting from day 15 to 85 had balanced CD4/CD8 phenotypes, while a second wave expanding from day 15 to 37 was biased towards CD4+. SARS-CoV-2 specificity of the second-wave clones peaking on day 37 was not confirmed. Only two mild cases were covered in the study, and larger cohorts including severe cases with pre-infection samples were considered necessary.

Ficoll-Paque density gradient centrifugation was the method used to isolate PBMCs. The source of this sequence is an adult woman who had mild COVID-19 (a few samples of this study predate the infection). The sample titles of this study are shuffled in the database, so cell type and time point are left out; the donor was told from shared clones. The rearranged segments are TRBV5-5 and TRBJ1-2; a stretch of 8 junction bases matches TRBD1. The sequencing input was PBMCs or a T cell subset sorted from them (not recorded which). The nucleotide sequence is TGTGCCAGCAGCTCATTTCTCCAGGGGGCCGCCATTAACTATGGCTACACCTTC. This translates into CASSSFLQGAAINYGYTF.